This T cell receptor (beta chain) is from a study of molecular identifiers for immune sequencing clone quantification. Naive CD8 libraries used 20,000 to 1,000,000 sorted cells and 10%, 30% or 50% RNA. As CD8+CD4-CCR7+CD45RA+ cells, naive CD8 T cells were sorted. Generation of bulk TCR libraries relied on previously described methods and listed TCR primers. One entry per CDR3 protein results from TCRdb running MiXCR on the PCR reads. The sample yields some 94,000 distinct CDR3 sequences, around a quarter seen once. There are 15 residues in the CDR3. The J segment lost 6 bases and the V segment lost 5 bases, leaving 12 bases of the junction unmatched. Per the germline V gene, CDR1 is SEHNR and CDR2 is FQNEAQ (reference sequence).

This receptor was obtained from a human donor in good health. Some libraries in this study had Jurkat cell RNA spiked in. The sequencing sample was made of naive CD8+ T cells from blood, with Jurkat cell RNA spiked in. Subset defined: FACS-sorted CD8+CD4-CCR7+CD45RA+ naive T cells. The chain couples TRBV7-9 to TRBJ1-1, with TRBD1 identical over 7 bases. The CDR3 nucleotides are TGTGCCAGCAGCGTAGGGGTAGGGGGCTTCGCTGAAGCTTTCTTT. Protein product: CASSVGVGGFAEAFF. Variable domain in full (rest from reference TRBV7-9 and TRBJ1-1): DTGVSQNPRHKITKRGQNVTFRCDPISEHNRLYWYRQTLGQGPEFLTYFQNEAQLEKSRLLSDRFSAERPKGSFSTLEIQRTEQGDSAMYLCASSVGVGGFAEAFFGQGTRLTVV.